A single sample is the source of the 26 T cell receptor beta chains below, sequenced in a study of vaccination and CD4 T cells after COVID-19. TCRdb reprocessed the PCR reads via MiXCR and lists one record per CDR3 protein. Of some 29,000 distinct CDR3 sequences in the sample, 45% to 55% were seen once. As to time point: late sampling 161 to 241 days after vaccination in three convalescent patients. The sequencing used CD4+ T cells from blood, collected about 7 months after SARS-CoV-2 vaccination. These receptors originate from a human donor who had recovered from COVID-19.

The chain has TRBV7-2 and TRBJ2-1, with 7 positions matching TRBD1. After removal of 3 bases from V and 0 bases from J, the junction contained 2 bases not matched to a gene. The CDR3 extends over 15 amino acids. CDR1 is SGHTA and CDR2 is FQGNSA in the germline V gene. The CDR3 reads CASSFYRGSYNEQFF. CDR3 DNA sequence: TGTGCCAGCAGCTTTTACAGGGGCTCCTACAATGAGCAGTTCTTC.

The chain joins TRBV7-9 to TRBJ2-7, with 9 bases fitting TRBD2. CDR1 and CDR2 (germline): SEHNR, FQNEAQ (reference sequence). The junction had 7 bases not matched to a gene; V was cut back by 5 bases and J by 2 bases. This CDR3 spans 15 amino acids. The CDR3 reads CASSTAGGPPYEQYF. The CDR3 DNA reads TGTGCCAGCAGCACAGCGGGAGGACCTCCCTACGAGCAGTACTTC.

The chain combines TRBV4-2 with TRBJ2-7, with a possible D match to TRBD2 (5 bases). Germline-derived CDR1 and CDR2 are LGHNA and YNFKEQ. This CDR3 spans 14 amino acids. Trimming left V 1 base short and J 1 base short, with 8 bases between. For the CDR3, the DNA is TGTGCCAGCAGCCAAGCTCGGGGTTCCTACGAGCAGTACTTC. Its translation is CASSQARGSYEQYF.

This chain links TRBV20-1 with TRBJ1-1; perhaps TRBD1 as D (5 bases). Trimming left V 5 bases short and J 6 bases short, with 16 bases between. This CDR3 is 13 amino acids long. CDR1 and CDR2 from the germline V gene are DFQATT and SNEGSKA (reference sequence). CDR3 loop: CSARAGEGPEAFF. The CDR3 nucleotides read TGCAGTGCTCGGGCCGGAGAGGGGCCTGAAGCTTTCTTT.

This rearrangement joins TRBV15 to TRBJ1-2; 7 bases map to TRBD1. After removal of 5 bases from V and 5 bases from J, the junction contained 5 bases not matched to a gene. The germline CDR1 and CDR2 sequences are LNHNV and YYDKDF (reference sequence). This CDR3 has 13 amino acids. The CDR3 sequence is CATSGTAPYGYTF. CDR3 DNA sequence: TGTGCCACCAGCGGGACAGCGCCGTATGGCTACACCTTC.

In this sample, this clonotype turned up a few times. The V and J genes are TRBV7-6 and TRBJ1-1; D uncertain. The V and J ends lost 1 base and 7 bases respectively, with 13 bases between them. Germline CDR1 SGHVS, CDR2 FNYEAQ. This CDR3 has 14 residues. CDR3 loop: CASSLGFTTSEAFF. The CDR3 DNA reads TGTGCCAGCAGCTTAGGGTTCACGACAAGTGAAGCTTTCTTT.

Comment on this clonotype: Compared with germline, one end of the junction differs, possibly owing to a read error. This chain connects TRBV20-1 to TRBJ2-5, with TRBD1 matching over 8 bases. The CDR3 runs 13 residues. CDR1 DFQATT and CDR2 SNEGSKA come from the germline V gene (reference sequence). The DNA of the CDR3 is TGCAGTGCTTCGGACAGGGTGAAAGAGACCCGGTACTTC. Its protein is CSASDRVKETRYF.

This clonotype has more than one count but fewer than ten. V gene TRBV20-1 combines with J gene TRBJ1-5, with 7 bases matching TRBD1. The CDR3 has 12 amino acids. The J segment lost 6 bases and the V segment lost 8 bases, leaving 7 bases of the junction unmatched. CDR1 is DFQATT, CDR2 SNEGSKA, per germline (reference sequence). The DNA for the CDR3 is TGCAGTTTAGACAGGGCTGGTCAGCCCCAGCATTTT. Amino acid sequence: CSLDRAGQPQHF.

The chain joins TRBV20-1 to TRBJ1-1; D is unresolved. The CDR3 has 12 residues. The germline V and J ends were trimmed by 3 bases and 1 base, with 6 bases remaining between them. Germline values: CDR1 DFQATT, CDR2 SNEGSKA (reference sequence). The chain's CDR3 is CSASSGNTEAFF. In DNA, the CDR3 is TGCAGTGCTAGTTCTGGGAACACTGAAGCTTTCTTT.

The V and J genes are TRBV20-1 and TRBJ1-1, with TRBD1 as a possible D gene (5 bases). V was cut by 1 base and J by 7 bases, with 7 bases left in between. The CDR3 runs to 11 residues. Per germline, CDR1 DFQATT and CDR2 SNEGSKA (reference sequence). CDR3 in DNA: TGCAGTGCTAGAGGGGACTTTGAAGCTTTCTTT. Translation gives CSARGDFEAFF.

The V call is TRBV19, the J call TRBJ1-2, with 7 bases that match TRBD1. V was pared by 4 bases and J by 3 bases, with 8 bases of the junction left unmatched. Germline V gene lookup returns CDR1 LNHDA and CDR2 SQIVND (reference sequence). This CDR3 is 15 amino acids long. CDR3 loop: CASSTSTTGYYGYTF. The CDR3 DNA reads TGTGCCAGTAGTACATCTACGACAGGGTACTATGGCTACACCTTC. The variable domain in full, with the rest retrieved from reference TRBV19 and TRBJ1-2, is DGGITQSPKYLFRKEGQNVTLSCEQNLNHDAMYWYRQDPGQGLRLIYYSQIVNDFQKGDIAEGYSVSREKKESFPLTVTSAQKNPTAFYLCASSTSTTGYYGYTFGSGTRLTVV.

V gene TRBV6-5 combines with J gene TRBJ2-3; the D is unclear. The length of the CDR3 is 14 residues. Germline assignment: CDR1 MNHEY and CDR2 SVGAGI. With 2 bases removed from V and 2 bases from J, the gap between germline ends came to 8 bases. The CDR3, as DNA: TGTGCCAGCAGTTACGCAGGCTTCACAGATACGCAGTATTTT. It is translated as CASSYAGFTDTQYF.

The chain employs TRBV2 and TRBJ2-3; no reliable D call. The V and J ends lost 6 bases and 0 bases respectively, with 10 bases between them. This CDR3 is built from 14 residues. Germline loops: CDR1 SNHLY, CDR2 FYNNEI. The CDR3 is CASRLQGSTDTQYF. CDR3 in DNA: TGTGCCAGCAGACTACAAGGTAGCACAGATACGCAGTATTTT.

V usage is TRBV5-4 and J usage is TRBJ1-6; weak D call: TRBD1 (5 bases). The length of the CDR3 is 16 residues. Trimming cost V 3 bases and J 4 bases, with 14 bases left between them. Germline CDR1 SGHNT, CDR2 YYREEE (reference sequence). CDR3 coding DNA: TGTGCCAGCAGCTCTCGGATGGGGGGTTATAATTCACCCCTCCACTTT. It translates to CASSSRMGGYNSPLHF.

This chain uses TRBV7-2 with TRBJ1-3; no firm D call. V lost 5 bases and J lost 0, with 5 bases in between. Germline-derived CDR1 and CDR2 are SGHTA and FQGNSA. The CDR3 totals 13 residues. The CDR3, as DNA: TGTGCCAGCAGCCCCTACTCTGGAAACACCATATATTTT. Residues: CASSPYSGNTIYF. Filled out from reference TRBV7-2 and TRBJ1-3, the complete variable domain reads GAGVSQSPSNKVTEKGKDVELRCDPISGHTALYWYRQSLGQGLEFLIYFQGNSAPDKSGLPSDRFSAERTGGSVSTLTIQRTQQEDSAVYLCASSPYSGNTIYFGEGSWLTVV.

Comments on this clonotype: Sequence at one end of the junction differs from germline and may be a read error. The chain has TRBV25-1 and TRBJ2-5, with D perhaps matching TRBD1 or TRBD2 (5 bases each). In germline, CDR1 is MGHDK, CDR2 SYGVNS. This CDR3 spans 16 amino acids. Here the CDR3 reads CASSEYLGRGEEAQYF. The DNA of the CDR3 is TGTGCCAGCAGTGAATACCTTGGTCGAGGGGAAGAGGCCCAGTACTTC. Complete variable domain (other parts from reference TRBV25-1 and TRBJ2-5): EADIYQTPRYLVIGTGKKITLECSQTMGHDKMYWYQQDPGMELHLIHYSYGVNSTEKGDLSSESTVSRIRTEHFPLTLESARPSHTSQYLCASSEYLGRGEEAQYFGPGTRLLVL.

The V gene is TRBV7-9, the J gene TRBJ2-5, with D perhaps matching TRBD2 (6 bases). Germline CDR1 reads SEHNR; CDR2 reads FQNEAQ (reference sequence). The V end lost 2 bases, the J end lost 3 bases, and 7 bases lay between the germline ends. The CDR3 spans 13 residues. The CDR3 DNA follows: TGTGCCAGCAGCTTATCGGGGGAAGAGACCCAGTACTTC. It specifies CASSLSGEETQYF. Filled out from reference TRBV7-9 and TRBJ2-5, the complete variable domain reads DTGVSQNPRHKITKRGQNVTFRCDPISEHNRLYWYRQTLGQGPEFLTYFQNEAQLEKSRLLSDRFSAERPKGSFSTLEIQRTEQGDSAMYLCASSLSGEETQYFGPGTRLLVL.

This clonotype showed up just once. CDR3 residues: CASSLFARGSNQPQHF. The DNA of the CDR3 is TGTGCCAGCAGTTTATTTGCAAGAGGTAGCAATCAGCCCCAGCATTTT. The genes are TRBV28 and TRBJ1-5; D gene ambiguous. V was shortened by 1 base and J by 0 bases, with 10 bases between the two germline ends. This CDR3 is built from 16 residues. Germline V lookup: CDR1 MDHEN, CDR2 SYDVKM. The whole variable domain, filled in from reference TRBV28 and TRBJ1-5, reads DVKVTQSSRYLVKRTGEKVFLECVQDMDHENMFWYRQDPGLGLRLIYFSYDVKMKEKGDIPEGYSVSREKKERFSLILESASTNQTSMYLCASSLFARGSNQPQHFGDGTRLSIL.

This chain connects TRBV10-3 to TRBJ2-7; TRBD2 aligns across 10 bases. The CDR3 sequence is 15 residues long. V was pared by 3 bases and J by 2 bases, with 4 bases of the junction left unmatched. Germline CDR1 and CDR2: ENHRY and SYGVKD. CDR3 DNA sequence: TGTGCCATCAGTGATTCCAGCGGGAGGGCCTACGAGCAGTACTTC. Protein sequence: CAISDSSGRAYEQYF.

V gene TRBV7-3 combines with J gene TRBJ2-3; 7 bases map to TRBD1. V shed 5 bases and J 2 bases; nucleotides not matched to a gene: 4. The germline V gene has CDR1 SGHTA and CDR2 FQGTGA. This CDR3 has 14 residues. The CDR3 nucleotides are TGTGCCAGCAGCATCGGACAGGCCACAGATACGCAGTATTTT. Residues: CASSIGQATDTQYF.

The sample holds a few counts of this clonotype. V gene TRBV7-2 combines with J gene TRBJ1-5, with no clear D. This CDR3 contains 12 residues. Germline CDR1 and CDR2: SGHTA and FQGNSA. Trimming took 4 bases from V and 3 from J, leaving 4 bases between them. This CDR3 is CASSYFNQPQHF. For the CDR3, the DNA is TGTGCCAGCAGCTACTTCAATCAGCCCCAGCATTTT.

V gene TRBV7-9 combines with J gene TRBJ1-1; D gene ambiguous. V was cut by 4 bases and J by 3 bases, with 6 bases left in between. The germline CDR1 and CDR2 sequences are SEHNR and FQNEAQ (reference sequence). This CDR3 spans 12 amino acids. The CDR3 DNA sequence: TGTGCCAGCAGCTCATTGTACACTGAAGCTTTCTTT. Translation: CASSSLYTEAFF.

The CDR3 here is CASTVQGVYNEQFF. The CDR3 coding sequence is TGTGCCAGCACCGTACAGGGGGTTTACAATGAGCAGTTCTTC. The gene calls are TRBV28 and TRBJ2-1, with 8 bases identical to TRBD1. This CDR3 spans 14 amino acids. Germline CDR1 reads MDHEN; CDR2 reads SYDVKM. Germline trimming cut 7 bases from V and 4 bases from J; bases unmatched to any gene: 6. The full variable domain, in which reference TRBV28 and TRBJ2-1 provide the parts outside the CDR3, is DVKVTQSSRYLVKRTGEKVFLECVQDMDHENMFWYRQDPGLGLRLIYFSYDVKMKEKGDIPEGYSVSREKKERFSLILESASTNQTSMYLCASTVQGVYNEQFFGPGTRLTVL.

This clonotype was recorded only once. The rearrangement uses TRBV20-1 and TRBJ2-1; D is unclear. The germline gives CDR1 DFQATT, CDR2 SNEGSKA (reference sequence). This CDR3 region has 15 residues. V lost 3 bases to trimming and J lost 6 bases, with 18 bases between them. The CDR3 spells CSARKDLLVGNEQFF. The CDR3 nucleotides are TGCAGTGCTAGGAAGGACCTCCTAGTTGGCAATGAGCAGTTCTTC.

This clonotype was counted a few times. The chain carries TRBV28 and TRBJ2-3; 10 bases map to TRBD2. This CDR3 has 16 amino acids. Germline CDR1 and CDR2: MDHEN and SYDVKM. The J segment lost 3 bases and the V segment lost 0 bases, leaving 3 bases of the junction unmatched. CDR3 region: CASSLWSSGRTDTQYF. The CDR3 bases are TGTGCCAGCAGTTTATGGTCTAGCGGGAGAACAGATACGCAGTATTTT.

This clonotype was seen a handful of times. The chain has TRBV20-1 and TRBJ2-7; 7 positions match TRBD2. This CDR3 contains 15 residues. Germline CDR1 and CDR2: DFQATT and SNEGSKA (reference sequence). Trimming at V came to 3 bases and at J to 0 bases, leaving 8 bases not matched to a gene. Written as DNA, the CDR3 is TGCAGTGCTAGGAATTTAGCGGGTTTCTCCTACGAGCAGTACTTC. Its protein product is CSARNLAGFSYEQYF.